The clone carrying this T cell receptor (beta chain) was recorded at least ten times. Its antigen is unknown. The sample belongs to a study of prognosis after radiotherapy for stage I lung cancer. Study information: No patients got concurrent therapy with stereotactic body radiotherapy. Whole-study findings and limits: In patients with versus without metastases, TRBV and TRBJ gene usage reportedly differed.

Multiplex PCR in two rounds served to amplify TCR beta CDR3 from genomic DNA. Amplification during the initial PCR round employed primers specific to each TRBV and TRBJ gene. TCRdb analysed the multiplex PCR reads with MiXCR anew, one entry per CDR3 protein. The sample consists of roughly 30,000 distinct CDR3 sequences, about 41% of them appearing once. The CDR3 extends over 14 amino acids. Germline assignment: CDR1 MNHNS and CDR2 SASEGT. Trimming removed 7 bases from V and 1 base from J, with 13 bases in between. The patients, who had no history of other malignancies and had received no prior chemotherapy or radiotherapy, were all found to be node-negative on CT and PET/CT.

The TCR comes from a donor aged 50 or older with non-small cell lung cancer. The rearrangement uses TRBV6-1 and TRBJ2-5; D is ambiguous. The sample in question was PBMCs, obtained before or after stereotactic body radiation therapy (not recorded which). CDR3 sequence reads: CASTPPGSQETQYF. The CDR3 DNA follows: TGTGCCAGCACTCCCCCGGGCTCCCAAGAGACCCAGTACTTC.